This record looks at one TCR beta chain sequence and its context. Its recognized antigen is unknown. Base qualities are not at hand, and no much larger clone is one base apart. Genomic DNA was isolated from the sorted cells so that the TCRbeta CDR3 region could be sequenced. The immunoSEQ Assay was used to sequence the TCRbeta CDR3 regions. TCRdb's version of the immuneACCESS table is confined to in-frame rearrangements and falls short of the full clone set. An unresolved V gene accounts for under half of the shortfall where checked; the remainder is of unknown origin. In this sample the table shows about 60,000 clones, around 90% of which occur a single time. The ten largest make up 25% of the sample. V and J lose 6 bases and 1 base, and a span of 7 bases separates them. Reading the germline V gene gives CDR1 MNHNS and CDR2 SASEGT. The CDR3 starts with the cysteine, ends with the phenylalanine, and has 13 residues. Only CDR3 DNA remains: 39 bases, in frame from the first base.

The trial excluded patients who had a history of autoimmune disease or who were on systemic immunosuppression. Peripheral blood for TCR sequencing was drawn from every dose cohort at baseline, at cycle 4 day 1 and at cycle 7 day 1. Samples were obtained from an open-label, multicenter, first-in-human phase I dose-escalation trial of ivuxolimab. Adults with locally advanced or metastatic head and neck squamous cell, hepatocellular, melanoma or renal cell carcinoma were enrolled in the trial. CD4+ and CD8+ T cells were sorted separately from peripheral blood before TCR sequencing. The sample is drawn from a study of OX40 agonist ivuxolimab in advanced cancers. In terms of the full investigation: Ivuxolimab was a fully human IgG2 agonistic monoclonal antibody targeting the costimulatory receptor OX40 (CD134). Intravenous ivuxolimab was administered to patients every 2 weeks at six dose levels: 0.01, 0.1, 0.3, 1.5, 3 and 10 mg/kg. Among the roughly 52 dose-escalation patients, about 20 had hepatocellular carcinoma, roughly 15 melanoma, 9 renal cell carcinoma and 9 head and neck cancer. A male proportion of 82.7% and a mean age of about 60 years, ranging from roughly 23 to 79, were recorded for the dose-escalation cohort. Patients were allowed to have had prior anti-PD-1, anti-PD-L1 or anti-CTLA-4 therapy, and approximately 40% of the dose-escalation patients had been treated with checkpoint inhibitors. Partial responses occurred in three dose-escalation patients: two with cutaneous melanoma and one with hepatocellular carcinoma. The point of sequencing TCRbeta in the periphery was to test whether ivuxolimab changed TCR sequence diversity and drove clonal T-cell expansion. The paper describes the monotherapy dose-escalation part (N ≈ 52 patients) of the phase I trial of ivuxolimab.

Summary of the overall study and its limitations: At doses of 0.1 to 3.0 mg/kg, clonal expansion of both CD4+ and CD8+ blood T cells was observed from baseline to week 6. In the 0.1-3.0 mg/kg groups, partial responders were among the patients with the lowest normalized peripheral clonal expansion, particularly in CD8+ T cells. After ivuxolimab, expanded clones were on average more numerous among CD8+ T cells than among CD4+ T cells. Low levels of normalized T-cell clonal expansion were also seen in some nonresponding patients. Which antigens the clonally expanded peripheral T cells were specific for was not determined.

Recombination joined TRBV6-1 with TRBJ1-5, and TRBD1 may be the D gene, going by 6 matching bases. This TCR was recovered from an adult with an advanced solid tumor such as melanoma, head and neck, liver or kidney cancer. Sequences were derived from CD4+ or CD8+ T cells sorted from blood, sampled in a trial of the OX40 agonist ivuxolimab. The DNA sequence follows: TGTGCCAGCAGCGGGACAAGCAATCAGCCCCAGCATTTT. Translated, it gives CASSGTSNQPQHF.